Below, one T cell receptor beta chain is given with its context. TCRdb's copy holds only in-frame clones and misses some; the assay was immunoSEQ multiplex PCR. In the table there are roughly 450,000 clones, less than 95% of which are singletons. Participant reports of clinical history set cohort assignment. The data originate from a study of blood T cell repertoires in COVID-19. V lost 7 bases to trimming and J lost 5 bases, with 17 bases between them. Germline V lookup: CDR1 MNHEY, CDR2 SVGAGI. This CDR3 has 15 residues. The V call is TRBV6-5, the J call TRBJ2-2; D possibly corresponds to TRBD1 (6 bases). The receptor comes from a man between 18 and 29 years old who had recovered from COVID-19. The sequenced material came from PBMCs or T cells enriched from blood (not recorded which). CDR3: CASTAGTSSTGELFF. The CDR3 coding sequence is TGTGCCAGCACCGCCGGGACATCGTCGACCGGGGAGCTGTTTTTT.